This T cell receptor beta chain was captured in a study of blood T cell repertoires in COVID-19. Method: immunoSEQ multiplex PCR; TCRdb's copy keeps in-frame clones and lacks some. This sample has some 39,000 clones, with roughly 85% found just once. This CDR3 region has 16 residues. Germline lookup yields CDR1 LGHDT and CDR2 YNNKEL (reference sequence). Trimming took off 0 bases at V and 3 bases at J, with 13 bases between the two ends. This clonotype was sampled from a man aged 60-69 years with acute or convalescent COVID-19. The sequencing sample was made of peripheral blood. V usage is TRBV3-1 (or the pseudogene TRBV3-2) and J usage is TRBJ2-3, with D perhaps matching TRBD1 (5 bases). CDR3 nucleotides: TGTGCCAGCAGCCAAGATGGCGGCAGGGTTACAGATACGCAGTATTTT. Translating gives CASSQDGGRVTDTQYF.